This TCR beta chain was sequenced for a study of blood T cell repertoires in COVID-19. Background on the study: Both acute and convalescent COVID-19 samples were obtained from the United States, Italy and Spain. T cells, B-cell-depleted T cells, or PBMCs supplied cDNA or gDNA.

Assignment of participants to cohorts was predicated upon participant-reported clinical history. Per the original methods: Using reference gene primer amplification, nucleated cell counts were estimated. Clones were read by immunoSEQ multiplex PCR, and TCRdb kept only the in-frame ones, dropping some. For V, J and clone size, that table is used; D and trimming come from the DNA. There are nearly 250,000 clones in the sample; about 82% occur only once, and about 9.1% lies in the top ten. This clone was seen only once. The material sequenced was PBMCs or T cells enriched from blood (not recorded which). The TCR was taken from a woman aged 50 to 65 with acute COVID-19.

CDR3 DNA: TGTGCCTGGACTGCGGGCTACGATGGAAACACCATATATTTT. This translates into CAWTAGYDGNTIYF. This sequence joins TRBV30 and TRBJ1-3; D unclear. Germline CDR1 reads GTSNPN; CDR2 reads SVGIG (reference sequence). The ends were cut back, 4 bases at V and 3 bases at J, with 13 bases in the middle. The CDR3 sequence is 14 residues long.